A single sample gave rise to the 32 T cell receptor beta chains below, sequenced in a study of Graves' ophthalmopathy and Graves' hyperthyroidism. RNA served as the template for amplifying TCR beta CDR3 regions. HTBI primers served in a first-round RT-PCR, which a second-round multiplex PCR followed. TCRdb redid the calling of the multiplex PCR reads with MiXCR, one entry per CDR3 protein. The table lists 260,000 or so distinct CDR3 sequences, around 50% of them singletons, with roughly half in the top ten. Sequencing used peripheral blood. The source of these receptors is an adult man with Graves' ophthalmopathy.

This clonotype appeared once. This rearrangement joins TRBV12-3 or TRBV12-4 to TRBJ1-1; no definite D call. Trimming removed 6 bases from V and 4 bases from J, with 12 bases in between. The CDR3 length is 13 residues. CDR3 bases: TGTGCCAGCAGCCGCGGGTGGAGCACTGAAGCTTTCTTT. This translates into CASSRGWSTEAFF.

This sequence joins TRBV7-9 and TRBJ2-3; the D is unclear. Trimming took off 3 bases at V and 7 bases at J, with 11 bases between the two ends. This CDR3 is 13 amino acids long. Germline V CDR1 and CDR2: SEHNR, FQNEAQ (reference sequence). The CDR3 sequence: CASSFDQINTQYF. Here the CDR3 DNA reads TGTGCCAGCAGCTTCGATCAGATCAATACGCAGTATTTT.

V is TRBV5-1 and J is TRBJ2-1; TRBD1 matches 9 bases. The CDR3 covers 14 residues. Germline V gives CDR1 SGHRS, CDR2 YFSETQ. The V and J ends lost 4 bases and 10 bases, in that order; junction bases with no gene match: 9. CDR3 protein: CASSPDRGGYEQFF. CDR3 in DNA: TGCGCCAGCAGCCCAGACAGGGGGGGCTACGAGCAGTTCTTC.

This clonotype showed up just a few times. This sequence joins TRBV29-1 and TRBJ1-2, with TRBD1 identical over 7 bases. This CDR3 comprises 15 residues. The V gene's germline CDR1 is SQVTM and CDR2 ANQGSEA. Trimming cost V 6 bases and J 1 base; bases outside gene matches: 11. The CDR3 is CSVPPGQSLNYGYTF. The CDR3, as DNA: TGCAGCGTGCCGCCGGGACAGAGTCTTAACTATGGCTACACCTTC.

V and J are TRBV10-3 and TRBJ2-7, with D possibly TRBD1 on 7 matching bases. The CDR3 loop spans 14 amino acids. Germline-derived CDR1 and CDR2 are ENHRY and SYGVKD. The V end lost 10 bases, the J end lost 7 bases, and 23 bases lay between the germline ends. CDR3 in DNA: TGTGCCACTTCAGGGGGGTCGAGGGGCAATGAGCAGTACTTC. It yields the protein CATSGGSRGNEQYF.

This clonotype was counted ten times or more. The CDR3, as DNA: TGTGCCACCAGCACCGGCGGGACCTTGGGGGAGCAGTACTTC. This codes for CATSTGGTLGEQYF. V gene TRBV15 combines with J gene TRBJ2-7, with D tentatively TRBD2 (6 bases). The CDR3 is 14 residues long. Per the germline V gene, CDR1 is LNHNV and CDR2 is YYDKDF (reference sequence). V shed 4 bases and J shed 7 bases, with 17 bases lying between them.

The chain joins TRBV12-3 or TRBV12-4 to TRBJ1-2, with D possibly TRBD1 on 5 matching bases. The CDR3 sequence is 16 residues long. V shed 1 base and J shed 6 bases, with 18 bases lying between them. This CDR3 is CASSLGLPEGRDGYTF. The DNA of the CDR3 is TGTGCCAGCAGTTTAGGACTCCCCGAGGGGCGGGATGGCTACACCTTC.

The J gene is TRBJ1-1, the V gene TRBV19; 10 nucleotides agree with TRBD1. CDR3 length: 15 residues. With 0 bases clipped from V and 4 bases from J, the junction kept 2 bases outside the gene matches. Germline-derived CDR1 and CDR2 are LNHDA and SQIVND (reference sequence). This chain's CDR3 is CASSIERTGGTEAFF. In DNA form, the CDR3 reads TGTGCCAGTAGTATAGAACGGACAGGGGGCACTGAAGCTTTCTTT.

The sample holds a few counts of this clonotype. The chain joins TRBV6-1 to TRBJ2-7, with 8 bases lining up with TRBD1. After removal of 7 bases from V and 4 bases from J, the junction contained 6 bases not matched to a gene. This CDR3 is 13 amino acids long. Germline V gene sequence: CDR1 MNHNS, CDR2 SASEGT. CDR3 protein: CASKGQGIYEQYF. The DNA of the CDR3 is TGTGCCAGCAAAGGACAGGGAATTTACGAGCAGTACTTC.

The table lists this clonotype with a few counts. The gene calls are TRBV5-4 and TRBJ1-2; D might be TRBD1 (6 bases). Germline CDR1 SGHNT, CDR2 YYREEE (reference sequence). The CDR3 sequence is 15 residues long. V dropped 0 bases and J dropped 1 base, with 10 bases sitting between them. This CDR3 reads CASSLVGTLNYGYTF. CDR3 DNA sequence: TGTGCCAGCAGCTTGGTCGGGACACTTAACTATGGCTACACCTTC. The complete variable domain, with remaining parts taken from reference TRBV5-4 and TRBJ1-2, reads ETGVTQSPTHLIKTRGQQVTLRCSSQSGHNTVSWYQQALGQGPQFIFQYYREEENGRGNFPPRFSGLQFPNYSSELNVNALELDDSALYLCASSLVGTLNYGYTFGSGTRLTVV.

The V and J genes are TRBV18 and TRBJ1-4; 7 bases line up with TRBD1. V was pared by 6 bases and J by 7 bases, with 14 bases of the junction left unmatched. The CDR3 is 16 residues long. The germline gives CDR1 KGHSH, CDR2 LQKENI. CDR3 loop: CASSTDRVVSGEKLFF. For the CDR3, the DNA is TGTGCCAGCTCTACCGACAGGGTCGTTAGTGGTGAAAAACTGTTTTTT.

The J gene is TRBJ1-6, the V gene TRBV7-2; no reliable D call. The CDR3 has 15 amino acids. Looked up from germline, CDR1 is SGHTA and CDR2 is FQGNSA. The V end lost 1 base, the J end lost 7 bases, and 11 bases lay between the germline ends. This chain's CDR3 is CASSLVRGPNSPLHF. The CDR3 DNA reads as TGTGCCAGCAGCTTAGTGAGAGGGCCCAATTCACCCCTCCACTTT.

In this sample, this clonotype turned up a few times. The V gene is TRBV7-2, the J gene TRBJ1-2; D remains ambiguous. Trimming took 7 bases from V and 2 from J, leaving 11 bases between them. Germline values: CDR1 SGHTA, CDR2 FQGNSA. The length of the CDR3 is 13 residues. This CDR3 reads CASTRNKNYGYTF. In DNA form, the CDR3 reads TGTGCCAGCACCAGAAACAAGAACTATGGCTACACCTTC.

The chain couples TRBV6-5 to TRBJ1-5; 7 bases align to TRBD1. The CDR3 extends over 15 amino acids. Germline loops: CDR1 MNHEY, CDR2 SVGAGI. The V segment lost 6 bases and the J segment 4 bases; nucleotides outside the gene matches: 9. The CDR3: CASSGRDSKNQPQHF. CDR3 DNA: TGTGCCAGCAGCGGCCGGGACAGCAAAAATCAGCCCCAGCATTTT.

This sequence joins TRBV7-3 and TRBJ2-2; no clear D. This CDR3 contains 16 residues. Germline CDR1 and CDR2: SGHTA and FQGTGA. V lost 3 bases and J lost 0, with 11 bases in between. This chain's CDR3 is CASSFLGPSNTGELFF. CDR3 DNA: TGTGCCAGCAGCTTTCTCGGACCCTCGAACACCGGGGAGCTGTTTTTT.

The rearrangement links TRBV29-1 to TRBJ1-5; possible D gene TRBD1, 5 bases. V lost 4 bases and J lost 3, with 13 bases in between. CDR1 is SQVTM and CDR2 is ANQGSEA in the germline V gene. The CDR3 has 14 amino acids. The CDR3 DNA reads TGCAGCGTTGGCGGGGGACGGGACAATCAGCCCCAGCATTTT. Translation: CSVGGGRDNQPQHF.

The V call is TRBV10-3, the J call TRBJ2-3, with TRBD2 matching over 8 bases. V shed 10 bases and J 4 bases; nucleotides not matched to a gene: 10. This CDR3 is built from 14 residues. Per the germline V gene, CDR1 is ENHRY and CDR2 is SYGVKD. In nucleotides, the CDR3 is TGTGCCACCACCGGACTAGCCGATGCAGATACGCAGTATTTT. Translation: CATTGLADADTQYF.

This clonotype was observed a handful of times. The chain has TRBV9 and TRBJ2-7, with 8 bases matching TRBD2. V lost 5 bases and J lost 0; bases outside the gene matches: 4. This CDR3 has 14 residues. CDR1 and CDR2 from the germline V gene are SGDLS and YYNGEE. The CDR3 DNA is TGTGCCAGCAGTCCGGGAGGGAGCTCCTACGAGCAGTACTTC. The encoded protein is CASSPGGSSYEQYF.

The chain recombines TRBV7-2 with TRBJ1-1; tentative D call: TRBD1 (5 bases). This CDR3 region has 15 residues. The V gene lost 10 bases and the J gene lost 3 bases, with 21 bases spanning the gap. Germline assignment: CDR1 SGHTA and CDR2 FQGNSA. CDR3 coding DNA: TGTGCCATCAGTTCCGGGGCTCAGAGGGACACTGAAGCTTTCTTT. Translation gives CAISSGAQRDTEAFF.

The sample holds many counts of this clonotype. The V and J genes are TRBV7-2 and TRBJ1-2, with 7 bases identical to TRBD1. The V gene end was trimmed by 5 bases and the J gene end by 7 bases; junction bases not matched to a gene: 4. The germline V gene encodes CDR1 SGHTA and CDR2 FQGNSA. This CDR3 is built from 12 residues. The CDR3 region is CASSVQGSGYTF. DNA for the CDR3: TGTGCCAGCAGCGTACAGGGGTCTGGCTACACCTTC.

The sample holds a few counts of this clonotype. This chain's CDR3 is CASSPTARGNQPQHF. The CDR3 DNA is TGTGCCAGTAGTCCCACGGCCAGGGGCAATCAGCCCCAGCATTTT. The rearrangement uses TRBV19 and TRBJ1-5; D may be TRBD1 (5 bases). Looked up from germline, CDR1 is LNHDA and CDR2 is SQIVND (reference sequence). Trimming stripped 5 bases from V and 2 bases from J, with 13 bases between. This CDR3 has 15 residues.

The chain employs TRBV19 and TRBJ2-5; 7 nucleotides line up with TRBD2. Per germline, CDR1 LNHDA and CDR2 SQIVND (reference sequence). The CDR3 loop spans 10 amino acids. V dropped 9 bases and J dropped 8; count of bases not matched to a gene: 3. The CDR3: CASSGATQYF. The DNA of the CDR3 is TGTGCCAGCAGCGGGGCTACCCAGTACTTC.

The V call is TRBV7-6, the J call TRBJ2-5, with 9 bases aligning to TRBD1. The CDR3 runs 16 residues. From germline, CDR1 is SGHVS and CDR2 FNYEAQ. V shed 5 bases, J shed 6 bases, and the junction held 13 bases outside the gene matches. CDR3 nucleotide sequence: TGTGCCAGCAGCACCACCCAAGGGACAGGGTATCAGACCCAGTACTTC. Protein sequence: CASSTTQGTGYQTQYF.

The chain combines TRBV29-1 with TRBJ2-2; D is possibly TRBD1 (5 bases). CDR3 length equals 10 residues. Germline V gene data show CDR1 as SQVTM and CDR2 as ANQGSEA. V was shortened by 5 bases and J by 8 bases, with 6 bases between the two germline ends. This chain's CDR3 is CSVRTGELFF. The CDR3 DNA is TGCAGCGTTAGGACAGGGGAGCTGTTTTTT.

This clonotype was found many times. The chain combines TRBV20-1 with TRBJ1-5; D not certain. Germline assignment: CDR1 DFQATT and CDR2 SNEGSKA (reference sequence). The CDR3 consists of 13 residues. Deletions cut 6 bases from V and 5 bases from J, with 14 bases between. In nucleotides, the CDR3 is TGCAGTGCCCTCGGACCGGCCCATCAGCCCCAGCATTTT. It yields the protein CSALGPAHQPQHF.

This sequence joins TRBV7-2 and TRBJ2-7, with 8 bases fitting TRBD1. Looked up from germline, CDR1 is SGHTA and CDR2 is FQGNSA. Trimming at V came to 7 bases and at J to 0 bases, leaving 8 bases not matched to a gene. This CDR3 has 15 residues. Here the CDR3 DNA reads TGTGCCAGCAACTCTGGGACAGGCATCTCCTACGAGCAGTACTTC. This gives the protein CASNSGTGISYEQYF.

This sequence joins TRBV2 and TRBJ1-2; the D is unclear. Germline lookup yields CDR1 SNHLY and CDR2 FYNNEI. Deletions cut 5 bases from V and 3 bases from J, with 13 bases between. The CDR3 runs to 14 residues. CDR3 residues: CASSLLGGDYGYTF. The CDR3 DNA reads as TGTGCCAGCAGTTTGCTTGGTGGTGACTATGGCTACACCTTC.

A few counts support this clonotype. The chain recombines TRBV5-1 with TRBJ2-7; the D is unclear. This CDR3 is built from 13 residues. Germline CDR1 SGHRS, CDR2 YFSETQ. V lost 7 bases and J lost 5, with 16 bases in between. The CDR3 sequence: CASHRIPKDEQYF. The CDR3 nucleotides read TGCGCCAGCCACCGGATTCCTAAGGACGAGCAGTACTTC.

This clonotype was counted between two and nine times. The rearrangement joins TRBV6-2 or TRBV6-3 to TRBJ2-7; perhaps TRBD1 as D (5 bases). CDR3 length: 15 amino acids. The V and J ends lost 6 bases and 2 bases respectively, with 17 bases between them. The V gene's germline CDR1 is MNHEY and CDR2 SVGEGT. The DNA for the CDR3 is TGTGCCAGCAGCCAAGGCAGGGCCAATACCTACGAGCAGTACTTC. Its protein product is CASSQGRANTYEQYF.

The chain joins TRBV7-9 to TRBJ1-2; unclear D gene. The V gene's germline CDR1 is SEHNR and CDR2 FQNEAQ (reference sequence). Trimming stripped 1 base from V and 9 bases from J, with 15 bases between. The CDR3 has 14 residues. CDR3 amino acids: CASSLVNQDVSYTF. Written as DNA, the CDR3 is TGTGCCAGCAGCTTAGTCAACCAGGATGTAAGCTACACCTTC.

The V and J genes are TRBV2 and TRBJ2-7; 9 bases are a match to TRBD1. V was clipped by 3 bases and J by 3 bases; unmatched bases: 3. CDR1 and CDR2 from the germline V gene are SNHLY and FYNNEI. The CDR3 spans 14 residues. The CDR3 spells CASSEGQGLYEQYF. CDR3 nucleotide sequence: TGTGCCAGCAGTGAGGGACAGGGTCTCTACGAGCAGTACTTC.

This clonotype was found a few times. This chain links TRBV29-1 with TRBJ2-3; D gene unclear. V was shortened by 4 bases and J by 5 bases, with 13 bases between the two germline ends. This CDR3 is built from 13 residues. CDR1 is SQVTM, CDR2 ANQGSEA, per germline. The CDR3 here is CSVGRDWIDTQYF. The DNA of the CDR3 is TGCAGCGTTGGTAGGGATTGGATAGATACGCAGTATTTT.